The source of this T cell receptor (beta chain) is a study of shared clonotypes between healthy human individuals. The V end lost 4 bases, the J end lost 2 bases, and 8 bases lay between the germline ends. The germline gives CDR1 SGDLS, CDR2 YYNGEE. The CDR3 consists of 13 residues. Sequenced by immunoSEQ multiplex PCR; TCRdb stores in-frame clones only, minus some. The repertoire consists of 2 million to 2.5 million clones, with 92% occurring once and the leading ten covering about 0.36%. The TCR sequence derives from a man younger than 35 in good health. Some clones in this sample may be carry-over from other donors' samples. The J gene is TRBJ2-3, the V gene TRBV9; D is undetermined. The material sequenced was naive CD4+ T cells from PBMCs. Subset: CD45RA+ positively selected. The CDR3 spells CASSPQNTDTQYF. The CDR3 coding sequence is TGTGCCAGCAGCCCTCAAAACACAGATACGCAGTATTTT. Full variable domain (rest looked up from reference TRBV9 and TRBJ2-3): DSGVTQTPKHLITATGQRVTLRCSPRSGDLSVYWYQQSLDQGLQFLIQYYNGEERAKGNILERFSAQQFPDLHSELNLSSLELGDSALYFCASSPQNTDTQYFGPGTRLTVL.